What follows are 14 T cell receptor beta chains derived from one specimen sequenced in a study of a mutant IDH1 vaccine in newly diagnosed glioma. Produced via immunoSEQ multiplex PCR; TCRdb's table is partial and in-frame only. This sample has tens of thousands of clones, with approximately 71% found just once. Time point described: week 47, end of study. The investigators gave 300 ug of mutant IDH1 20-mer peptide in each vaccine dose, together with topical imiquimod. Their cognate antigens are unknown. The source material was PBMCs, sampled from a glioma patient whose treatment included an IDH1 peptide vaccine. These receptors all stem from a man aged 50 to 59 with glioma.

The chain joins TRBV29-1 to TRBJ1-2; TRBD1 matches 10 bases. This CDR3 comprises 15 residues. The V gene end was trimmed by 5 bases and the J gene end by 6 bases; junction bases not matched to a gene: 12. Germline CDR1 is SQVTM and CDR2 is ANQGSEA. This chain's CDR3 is CSVPRSLDRGNGYTF. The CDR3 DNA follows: TGCAGCGTTCCCCGATCCCTGGACAGGGGGAATGGCTACACCTTC.

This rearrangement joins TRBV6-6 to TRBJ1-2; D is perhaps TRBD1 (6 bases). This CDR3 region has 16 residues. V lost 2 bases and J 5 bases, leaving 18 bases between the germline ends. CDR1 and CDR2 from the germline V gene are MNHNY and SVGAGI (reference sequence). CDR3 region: CASSYDEGQQGYGYTF. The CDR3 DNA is TGTGCCAGCAGTTACGACGAAGGGCAGCAGGGGTATGGCTACACCTTC.

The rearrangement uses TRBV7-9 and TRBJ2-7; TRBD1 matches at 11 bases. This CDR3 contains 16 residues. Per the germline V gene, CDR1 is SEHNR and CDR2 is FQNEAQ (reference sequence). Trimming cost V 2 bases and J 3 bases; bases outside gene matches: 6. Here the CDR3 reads CASSLSAGTGGYEQYF. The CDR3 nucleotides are TGTGCCAGCAGCTTATCGGCCGGGACAGGGGGCTACGAGCAGTACTTC.

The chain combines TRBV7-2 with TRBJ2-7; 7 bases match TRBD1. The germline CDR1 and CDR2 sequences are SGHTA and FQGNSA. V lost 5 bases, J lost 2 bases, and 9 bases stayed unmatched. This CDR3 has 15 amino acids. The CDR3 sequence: CASSHGTELAYEQYF. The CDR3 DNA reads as TGTGCCAGCAGCCACGGGACAGAGCTTGCCTACGAGCAGTACTTC.

The CDR3 is CASSYRGNSPLHF. DNA of the CDR3: TGTGCCAGCAGCTACAGGGGGAATTCACCCCTCCACTTT. The gene calls are TRBV5-6 and TRBJ1-6, with TRBD1 identical over 8 bases. CDR3 length: 13 amino acids. Germline V lookup: CDR1 SGHDT, CDR2 YYEEEE. Trimming took 3 bases from V and 7 from J; bases not matched to a gene: 0.

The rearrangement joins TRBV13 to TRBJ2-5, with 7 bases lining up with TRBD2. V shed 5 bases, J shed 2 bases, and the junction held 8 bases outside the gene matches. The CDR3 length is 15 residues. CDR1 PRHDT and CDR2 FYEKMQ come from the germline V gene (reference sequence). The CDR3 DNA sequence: TGTGCCAGCAGCCCCGGGGGGTGGGGACAAGAGACCCAGTACTTC. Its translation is CASSPGGWGQETQYF.

The CDR3 DNA reads TGTGCCAGCAGTGGGTTTTACGAGCAGTACTTC. Translating gives CASSGFYEQYF. This chain connects TRBV6-5 to TRBJ2-7, with D uncertain. Germline V gene lookup returns CDR1 MNHEY and CDR2 SVGAGI. The V end was cut by 5 bases, the J end by 4 bases, with 6 bases between. CDR3 length: 11 residues.

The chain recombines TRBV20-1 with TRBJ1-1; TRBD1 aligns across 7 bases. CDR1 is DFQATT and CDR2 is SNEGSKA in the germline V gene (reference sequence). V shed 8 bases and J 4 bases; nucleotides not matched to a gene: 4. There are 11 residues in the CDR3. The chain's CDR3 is CSLAGGTEAFF. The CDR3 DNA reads TGCAGTCTAGCAGGGGGCACTGAAGCTTTCTTT.

Here the CDR3 reads CASRKASQDTQYF. The CDR3 DNA follows: TGTGCCAGCAGGAAGGCCTCACAAGATACGCAGTATTTT. The rearrangement links TRBV6-5 to TRBJ2-3; D gene uncertain. The CDR3 sequence is 13 residues long. CDR1 and CDR2 (germline): MNHEY, SVGAGI. Trimming shortened V by 6 bases and J by 5 bases, and 12 bases separated the two germline ends.

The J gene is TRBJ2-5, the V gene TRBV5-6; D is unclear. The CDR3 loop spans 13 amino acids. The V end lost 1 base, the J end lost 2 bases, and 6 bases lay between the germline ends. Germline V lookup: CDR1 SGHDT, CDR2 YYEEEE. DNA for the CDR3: TGTGCCAGCAGCTTGAGTGCTCAAGAGACCCAGTACTTC. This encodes CASSLSAQETQYF.

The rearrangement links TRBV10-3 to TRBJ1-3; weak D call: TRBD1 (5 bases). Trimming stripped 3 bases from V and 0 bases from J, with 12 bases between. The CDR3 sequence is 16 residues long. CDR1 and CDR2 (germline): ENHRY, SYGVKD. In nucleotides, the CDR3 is TGTGCCATCAGTGACAGGGCCCCGAGCTCTGGAAACACCATATATTTT. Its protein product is CAISDRAPSSGNTIYF.

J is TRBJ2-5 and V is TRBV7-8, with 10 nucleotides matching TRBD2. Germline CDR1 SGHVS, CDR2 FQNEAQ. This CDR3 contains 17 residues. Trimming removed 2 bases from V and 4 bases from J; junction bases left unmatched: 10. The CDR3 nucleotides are TGTGCCAGCAGCTTATTCGTGGCTAGCGGGGGTGGAGAGACCCAGTACTTC. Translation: CASSLFVASGGGETQYF.

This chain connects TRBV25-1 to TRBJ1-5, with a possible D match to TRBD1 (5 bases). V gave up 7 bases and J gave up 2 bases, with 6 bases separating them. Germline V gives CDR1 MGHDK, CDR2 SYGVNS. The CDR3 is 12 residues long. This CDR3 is CASKQGNQPQHF. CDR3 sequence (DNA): TGTGCCAGCAAACAGGGCAATCAGCCCCAGCATTTT.

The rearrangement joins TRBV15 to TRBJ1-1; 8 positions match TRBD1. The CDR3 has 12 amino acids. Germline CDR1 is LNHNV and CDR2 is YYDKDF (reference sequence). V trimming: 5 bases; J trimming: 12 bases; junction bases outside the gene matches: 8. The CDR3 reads CATSVGQGQTFF. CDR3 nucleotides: TGTGCCACCAGCGTAGGACAGGGTCAAACTTTCTTT.